This T cell receptor beta chain was profiled in a study of CD8+CD57+ T cells in acquired aplastic anemia. Study in general: The mean DNA yield obtained from sorted CD4+ and CD8+ cells came to around 3 ug.

Germline CDR1 and CDR2: MNHNS and SASEGT. V dropped 6 bases and J dropped 11; count of bases not matched to a gene: 8. The CDR3 is 14 amino acids. TCR beta VDJ and CDR3 were profiled, and genomic DNA was the template. MiXCR was run by TCRdb on the reads, yielding one entry per CDR3 protein. This sample yields 450,000 to 600,000 distinct CDR3 sequences, of which over 25% are seen a single time; under 0.95% belongs to the top ten. In patients chosen for sequencing, flow cytometry had shown CD8+CD57+ cell expansion. This receptor was obtained from a human donor with aplastic anemia. The sequenced material came from sorted CD4+, CD8+, or CD8+CD57+ T cells (not recorded which) from PBMCs. The rearrangement links TRBV6-1 to TRBJ1-6; 9 bases are shared with TRBD1. The CDR3 region has the DNA TGTGCCAGCAGGGGGACAGGGAACAATCCACCCCTCCACTTT. It codes for CASRGTGNNPPLHF.